The 14 T cell receptor beta chains below come from one sample, sequenced in a study of shared clonotypes between healthy human individuals. Generated by immunoSEQ multiplex PCR, the TCRdb table keeps only in-frame clones and is missing some. The sample gives roughly 680,000 clones, 55% to 75% of which show up once; under 2% is in the top ten. The sequencing sample was made of memory CD4+ T cells sorted from blood. The subset was: CD45RA-negative fraction. These TCRs come from a woman under 40 in good health.

This clone appeared a single time. The same CDR3 can be traced to other DNA sequences in this sample. The V call is TRBV18, the J call TRBJ2-3; D is uncertain. This CDR3 has 13 amino acids. V was clipped by 3 bases and J by 0 bases, with 4 bases between them. The V gene's germline CDR1 is KGHSH and CDR2 LQKENI. CDR3 amino acids: CASSPASTDTQYF. The CDR3 DNA is TGTGCCAGCTCACCTGCTAGCACAGATACGCAGTATTTT.

The V gene is TRBV7-9, the J gene TRBJ1-1; TRBD1 matches 7 bases. CDR3 size: 15 residues. CDR1 and CDR2 (germline): SEHNR, FQNEAQ (reference sequence). Losses at the gene ends were 2 bases for V and 2 bases for J; bases not matched to a gene: 5. As DNA, the CDR3 is TGTGCCAGCAGCTTAAGTACAGGGGTCAACACTGAAGCTTTCTTT. Translating gives CASSLSTGVNTEAFF.

CDR3 in amino acids: CASSPTGTGDGYTF. Written as DNA, the CDR3 is TGTGCCAGTAGCCCTACCGGGACAGGGGATGGCTACACCTTC. The genes are TRBV19 and TRBJ1-2; 10 bases fit TRBD1. Germline V gives CDR1 LNHDA, CDR2 SQIVND (reference sequence). This CDR3 has 14 residues. The ends lost 6 bases at V and 6 bases at J; junction bases unmatched: 7.

The V and J genes are TRBV7-9 and TRBJ2-5; no definite D call. The V gene lost 5 bases and the J gene lost 5 bases, with 12 bases spanning the gap. The CDR3 loop spans 13 amino acids. Looked up from germline, CDR1 is SEHNR and CDR2 is FQNEAQ (reference sequence). Here the CDR3 DNA reads TGTGCCAGCAGCCCTTCCCGGCGGGAGACCCAGTACTTC. Protein product: CASSPSRRETQYF.

The chain employs TRBV25-1 and TRBJ1-3, with 7 bases fitting TRBD1. Per the germline V gene, CDR1 is MGHDK and CDR2 is SYGVNS. The CDR3 sequence is 15 residues long. Trimming at V came to 4 bases and at J to 4 bases, leaving 7 bases not matched to a gene. CDR3 protein: CASSAQGVAGNTIYF. The CDR3 DNA sequence: TGTGCCAGCAGTGCTCAGGGGGTGGCAGGAAACACCATATATTTT.

This clone appeared a few times. This chain connects TRBV28 to TRBJ2-1; D uncertain. The CDR3 consists of 16 residues. V lost 5 bases and J 7 bases, leaving 21 bases between the germline ends. Germline values: CDR1 MDHEN, CDR2 SYDVKM. In DNA, the CDR3 is TGTGCCAGCAGTCCCTCCCCTCGGCAGAAACCAAATGAGCAGTTCTTC. As protein: CASSPSPRQKPNEQFF.

The V call is TRBV6-6, the J call TRBJ1-2; no clear D gene. The CDR3 sequence is 13 residues long. With 6 bases removed from V and 4 bases from J, the gap between germline ends came to 12 bases. Germline-derived CDR1 and CDR2 are MNHNY and SVGAGI (reference sequence). The CDR3 reads CASSPDARYGYTF. The CDR3 coding sequence is TGTGCCAGCAGCCCGGACGCCCGCTATGGCTACACCTTC.

This clone was detected ten times or more. The chain recombines TRBV28 with TRBJ1-1, with D possibly being TRBD1 (6 bases). The CDR3 has 17 residues. V was pared by 3 bases and J by 5 bases, with 22 bases between. CDR1 MDHEN and CDR2 SYDVKM come from the germline V gene. CDR3 sequence (DNA): TGTGCCAGCAGTTTCCTTTCTGGGGGGGCGATAAAGACTGAAGCTTTCTTT. Translated: CASSFLSGGAIKTEAFF.

This CDR3 reads CASTPIPSVGRGTGELFF. The DNA of the CDR3 is TGTGCCAGCACCCCCATCCCCTCCGTTGGAAGGGGCACCGGGGAGCTGTTTTTT. V usage is TRBV28 and J usage is TRBJ2-2, with D possibly being TRBD1 (5 bases). V lost 7 bases to trimming and J lost 4 bases, with 25 bases between them. The germline V gene has CDR1 MDHEN and CDR2 SYDVKM. CDR3 size: 18 residues.

The chain uses TRBV28 and TRBJ1-5, with TRBD1 as a possible D gene (5 bases). This CDR3 is 15 amino acids long. CDR1 is MDHEN, CDR2 SYDVKM, per germline. Trimming took off 10 bases at V and 6 bases at J, with 22 bases between the two ends. CDR3 loop: CATRDAGILGQPQHF. DNA of the CDR3: TGTGCCACCCGGGACGCCGGAATATTAGGTCAGCCCCAGCATTTT.

V is TRBV5-1 and J is TRBJ1-1; 8 nucleotides match TRBD1. Germline values: CDR1 SGHRS, CDR2 YFSETQ. The CDR3 extends over 14 amino acids. With V trimmed by 4 bases and J by 2 bases, 4 bases remained unmatched. The DNA of the CDR3 is TGCGCCAGCAGCGGGGACAGGTTCAACACTGAAGCTTTCTTT. This gives the protein CASSGDRFNTEAFF.

About this clone itself: A read error is possible here, since a much larger clone lies one base away. The chain has TRBV25-1 and TRBJ2-7; D unresolved. Trimming took off 3 bases at V and 2 bases at J, with 17 bases between the two ends. The CDR3 consists of 16 residues. Germline V lookup: CDR1 MGHDK, CDR2 SYGVNS. CDR3 sequence: CASSDFPGTPAYEQYF. In nucleotides, the CDR3 is TGTGCCAGCAGTGACTTCCCGGGCACCCCAGCCTACGAGCAGTACTTC.

There are a few counts of this clone. The chain joins TRBV19 to TRBJ2-7; D not certain. V was pared by 3 bases and J by 5 bases, with 11 bases between. The CDR3 extends over 13 amino acids. Germline CDR1 LNHDA, CDR2 SQIVND (reference sequence). DNA for the CDR3: TGTGCCAGTAGTATTAACAGAGACAACGAGCAGTACTTC. Translating it yields CASSINRDNEQYF. Supplemented by reference TRBV19 and TRBJ2-7, the full variable domain reads DGGITQSPKYLFRKEGQNVTLSCEQNLNHDAMYWYRQDPGQGLRLIYYSQIVNDFQKGDIAEGYSVSREKKESFPLTVTSAQKNPTAFYLCASSINRDNEQYFGPGTRLTVT.

V and J are TRBV7-6 and TRBJ2-3, with 9 bases identical to TRBD1. CDR3 length equals 17 residues. Germline lookup yields CDR1 SGHVS and CDR2 FNYEAQ. Losses at the gene ends were 4 bases for V and 3 bases for J; bases not matched to a gene: 11. CDR3 region: CASSSLGTGPITDTQYF. Here the CDR3 DNA reads TGTGCCAGCAGCTCACTCGGGACAGGGCCTATAACAGATACGCAGTATTTT.